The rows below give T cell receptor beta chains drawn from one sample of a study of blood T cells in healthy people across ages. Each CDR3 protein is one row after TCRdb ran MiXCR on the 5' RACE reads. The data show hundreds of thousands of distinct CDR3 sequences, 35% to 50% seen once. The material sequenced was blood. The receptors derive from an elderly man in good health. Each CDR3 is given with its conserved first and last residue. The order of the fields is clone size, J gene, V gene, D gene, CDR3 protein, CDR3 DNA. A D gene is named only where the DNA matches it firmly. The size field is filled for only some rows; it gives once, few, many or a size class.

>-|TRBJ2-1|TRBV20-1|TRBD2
CSARDQLAGSSYNEQFF
TGCAGTGCTAGAGATCAACTAGCGGGTTCTTCCTACAATGAGCAGTTCTTC
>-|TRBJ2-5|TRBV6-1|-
CASSRGGGVEETQYF
TGTGCCAGCAGTAGAGGAGGGGGCGTGGAAGAGACCCAGTACTTC
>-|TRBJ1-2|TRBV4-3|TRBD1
CASSPYKRGQGGAYGYTF
TGCGCCAGCAGCCCATACAAAAGGGGGCAGGGGGGAGCCTATGGCTACACCTTC
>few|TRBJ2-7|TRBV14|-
CASSLRESSSYEQYF
TGTGCCAGCAGCCTAAGGGAAAGTTCCTCCTACGAGCAGTACTTC
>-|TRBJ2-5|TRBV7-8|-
CASSLQLAGETQYF
TGTGCCAGCAGCCTTCAACTAGCTGGAGAGACCCAGTACTTC
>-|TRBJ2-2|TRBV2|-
CASSLTAPQLNTGELFF
TGTGCCAGCAGTCTAACAGCCCCCCAACTGAACACCGGGGAGCTGTTTTTT
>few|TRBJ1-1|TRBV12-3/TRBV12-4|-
CASSFQGVYTEAFF
TGTGCCAGCAGTTTTCAGGGAGTATACACTGAAGCTTTCTTT
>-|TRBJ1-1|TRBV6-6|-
CASSRVLGGEQAFF
TGTGCCAGCAGTCGGGTCTTGGGGGGAGAGCAAGCTTTCTTT
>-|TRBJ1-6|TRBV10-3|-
CAISESDGFYNSPLHF
TGTGCCATCAGTGAATCGGATGGGTTCTATAATTCACCCCTCCACTTT
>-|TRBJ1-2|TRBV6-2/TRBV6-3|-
CASSDTLGYTF
TGTGCCAGCAGCGACACACTCGGCTACACCTTC
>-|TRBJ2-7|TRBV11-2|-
CASSSGRAETYEQYF
TGTGCCAGCAGCTCCGGACGAGCGGAAACCTACGAGCAGTACTTC
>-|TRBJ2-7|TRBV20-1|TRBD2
CSAPTPGLAGGVSYEQYF
TGCAGTGCTCCTACGCCTGGACTAGCGGGGGGGGTCTCCTACGAGCAGTACTTC
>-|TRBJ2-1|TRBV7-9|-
CASSARISINEQFF
TGTGCCAGCAGCGCGAGGATTTCCATCAATGAGCAGTTCTTC
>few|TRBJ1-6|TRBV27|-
CASQTGGGSYNSPLHF
TGTGCCAGTCAAACGGGTGGGGGCTCCTATAATTCACCCCTCCACTTT
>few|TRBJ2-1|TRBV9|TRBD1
CASSARQGATFEQFF
TGTGCCAGCAGCGCAAGACAGGGGGCAACATTTGAGCAGTTCTTC
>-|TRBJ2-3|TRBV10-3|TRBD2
CAISPHELAVTDTQYF
TGTGCCATCAGCCCCCATGAGCTAGCGGTCACAGATACGCAGTATTTT
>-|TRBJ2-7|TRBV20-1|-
CSASQGFEYEQYF
TGCAGTGCTTCACAGGGATTCGAGTACGAGCAGTACTTC
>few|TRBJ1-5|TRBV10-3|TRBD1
CAISESNRGGVGNQPQHF
TGTGCCATCAGTGAGTCCAACAGGGGGGGAGTCGGCAATCAGCCCCAGCATTTT
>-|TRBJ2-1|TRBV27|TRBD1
CASSPGTGLNEQFF
TGTGCCAGCAGTCCCGGGACAGGGTTGAATGAGCAGTTCTTC
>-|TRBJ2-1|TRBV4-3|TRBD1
CASSQGDRVNEQFF
TGCGCCAGCAGCCAAGGGGACAGGGTCAATGAGCAGTTCTTC
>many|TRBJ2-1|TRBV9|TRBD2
CASSALAEPYNEQFF
TGTGCCAGCAGCGCCCTAGCGGAACCCTACAATGAGCAGTTCTTC
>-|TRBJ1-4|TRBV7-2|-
CASSLGPQTTNEKLFF
TGTGCCAGCAGCTTAGGCCCCCAGACAACTAATGAAAAACTGTTTTTT
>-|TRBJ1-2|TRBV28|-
CASSSPNAVVDCGYTF
TGTGCCAGCAGTTCCCCCAATGCAGTCGTGGATTGTGGCTACACCTTC
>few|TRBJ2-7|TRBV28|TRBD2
CASSMGLAERWEEQYF
TGTGCCAGCAGTATGGGACTAGCGGAGCGTTGGGAGGAGCAGTACTTC